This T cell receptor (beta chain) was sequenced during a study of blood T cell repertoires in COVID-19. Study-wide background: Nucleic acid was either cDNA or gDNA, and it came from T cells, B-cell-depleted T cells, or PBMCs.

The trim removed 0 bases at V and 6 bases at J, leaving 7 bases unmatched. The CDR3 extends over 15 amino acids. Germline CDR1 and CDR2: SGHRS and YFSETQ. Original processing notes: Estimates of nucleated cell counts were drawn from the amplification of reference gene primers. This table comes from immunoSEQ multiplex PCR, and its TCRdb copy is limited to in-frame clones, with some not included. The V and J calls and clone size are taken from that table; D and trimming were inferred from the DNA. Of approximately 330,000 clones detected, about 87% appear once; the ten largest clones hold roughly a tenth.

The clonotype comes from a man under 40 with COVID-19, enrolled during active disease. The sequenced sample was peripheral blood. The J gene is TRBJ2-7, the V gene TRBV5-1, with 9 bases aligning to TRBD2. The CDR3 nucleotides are TGCGCCAGCAGCTTGGTGGGGCTAGCGGGAAGCGAGCAGTACTTC. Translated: CASSLVGLAGSEQYF.